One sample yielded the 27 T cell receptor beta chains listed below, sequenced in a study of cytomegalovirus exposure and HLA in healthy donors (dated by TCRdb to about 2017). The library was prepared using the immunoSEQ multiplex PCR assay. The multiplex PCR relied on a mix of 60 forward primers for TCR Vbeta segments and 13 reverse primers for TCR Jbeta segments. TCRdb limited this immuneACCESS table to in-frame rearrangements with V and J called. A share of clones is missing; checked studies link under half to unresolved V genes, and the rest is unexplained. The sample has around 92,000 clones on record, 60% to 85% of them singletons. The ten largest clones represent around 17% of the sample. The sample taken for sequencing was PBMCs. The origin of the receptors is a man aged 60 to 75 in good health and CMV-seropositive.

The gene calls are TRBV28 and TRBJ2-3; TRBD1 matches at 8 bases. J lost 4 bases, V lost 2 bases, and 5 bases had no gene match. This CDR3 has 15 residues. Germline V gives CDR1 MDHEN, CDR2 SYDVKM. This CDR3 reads CASSLDSGGADTQYF. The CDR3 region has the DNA TGTGCCAGCAGTTTAGACTCAGGGGGCGCAGATACGCAGTATTTT.

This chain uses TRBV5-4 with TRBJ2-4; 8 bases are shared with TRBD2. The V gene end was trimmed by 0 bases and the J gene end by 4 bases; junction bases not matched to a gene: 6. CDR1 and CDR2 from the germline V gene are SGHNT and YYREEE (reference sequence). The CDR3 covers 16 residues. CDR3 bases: TGTGCCAGCAGCTTGGAAGGGCGGGGGGAGAAAAACATTCAGTACTTC. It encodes CASSLEGRGEKNIQYF.

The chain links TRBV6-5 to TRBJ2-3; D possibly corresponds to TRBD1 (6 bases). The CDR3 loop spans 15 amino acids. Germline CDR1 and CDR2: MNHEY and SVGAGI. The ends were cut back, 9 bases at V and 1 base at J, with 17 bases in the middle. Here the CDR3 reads CASTETGTRTDTQYF. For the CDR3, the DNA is TGTGCCAGTACGGAGACAGGTACCCGCACAGATACGCAGTATTTT.

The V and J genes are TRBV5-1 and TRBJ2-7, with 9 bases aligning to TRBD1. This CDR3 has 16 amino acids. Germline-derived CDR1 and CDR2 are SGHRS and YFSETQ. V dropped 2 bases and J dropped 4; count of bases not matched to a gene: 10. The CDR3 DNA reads TGCGCCAGCAGCTTCCTCCGGGACAGGGAAGGATACGAGCAGTACTTC. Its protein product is CASSFLRDREGYEQYF.

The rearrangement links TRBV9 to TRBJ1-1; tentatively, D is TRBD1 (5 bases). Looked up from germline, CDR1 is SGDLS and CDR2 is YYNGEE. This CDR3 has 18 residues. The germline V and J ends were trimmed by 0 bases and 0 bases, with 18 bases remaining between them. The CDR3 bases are TGTGCCAGCAGCGTAGCCGGGACTATGAATCGGGTGAACACTGAAGCTTTCTTT. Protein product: CASSVAGTMNRVNTEAFF.

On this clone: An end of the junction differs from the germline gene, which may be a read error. CDR3 DNA sequence: TGTGCCAGCAGGTTGGCCCCTGGGACAGTTAGATACGAGCAGTACTTC. It specifies CASRLAPGTVRYEQYF. This chain joins TRBV5-8 and TRBJ2-7, with 7 positions matching TRBD1. The CDR3 spans 16 residues. Germline lookup yields CDR1 SGHTS and CDR2 YDEGEE.

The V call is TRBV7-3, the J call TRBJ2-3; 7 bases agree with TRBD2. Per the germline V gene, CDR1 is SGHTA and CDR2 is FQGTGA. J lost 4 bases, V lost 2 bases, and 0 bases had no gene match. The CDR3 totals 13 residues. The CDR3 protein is CASSLAGADTQYF. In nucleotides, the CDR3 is TGTGCCAGCAGCTTAGCGGGGGCAGATACGCAGTATTTT.

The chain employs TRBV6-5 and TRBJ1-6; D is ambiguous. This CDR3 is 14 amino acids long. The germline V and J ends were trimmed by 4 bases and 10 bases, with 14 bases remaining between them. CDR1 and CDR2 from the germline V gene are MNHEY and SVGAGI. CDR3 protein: CASSWGVTASPLHF. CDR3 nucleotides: TGTGCCAGCAGTTGGGGAGTTACAGCATCACCCCTCCACTTT.

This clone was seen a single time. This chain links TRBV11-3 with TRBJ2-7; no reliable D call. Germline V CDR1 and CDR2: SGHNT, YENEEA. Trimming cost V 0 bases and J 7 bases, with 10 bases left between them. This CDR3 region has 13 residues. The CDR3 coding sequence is TGTGCCAGCAGCTTAGAACCGTCTCGGGAGCAGTACTTC. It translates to CASSLEPSREQYF.

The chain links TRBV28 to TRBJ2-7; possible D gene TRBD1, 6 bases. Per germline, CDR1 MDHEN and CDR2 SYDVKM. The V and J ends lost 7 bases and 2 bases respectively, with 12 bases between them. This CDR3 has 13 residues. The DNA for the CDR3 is TGTGCCAGCAAAGCATCAGGGGCCTACGAGCAGTACTTC. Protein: CASKASGAYEQYF.

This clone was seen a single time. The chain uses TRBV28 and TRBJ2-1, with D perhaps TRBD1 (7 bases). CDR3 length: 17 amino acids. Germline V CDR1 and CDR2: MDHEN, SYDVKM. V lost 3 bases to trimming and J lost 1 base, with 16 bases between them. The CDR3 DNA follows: TGTGCCAGCAGTTTCAGGGGGGTAGGGAGGTCCTACAATGAGCAGTTCTTC. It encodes CASSFRGVGRSYNEQFF.

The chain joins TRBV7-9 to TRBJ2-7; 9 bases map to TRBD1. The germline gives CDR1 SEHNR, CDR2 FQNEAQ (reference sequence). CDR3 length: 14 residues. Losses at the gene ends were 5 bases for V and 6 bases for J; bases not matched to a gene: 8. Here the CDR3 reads CASSPRQGVFEQYF. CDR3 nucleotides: TGTGCCAGCAGCCCCCGACAGGGGGTTTTCGAGCAGTACTTC.

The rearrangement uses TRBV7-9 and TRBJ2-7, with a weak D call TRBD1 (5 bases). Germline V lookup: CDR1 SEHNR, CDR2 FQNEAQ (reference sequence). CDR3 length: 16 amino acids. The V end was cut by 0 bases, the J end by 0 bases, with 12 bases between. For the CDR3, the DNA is TGTGCCAGCAGCTTAGCGGGGCAGCTCTACTCCTACGAGCAGTACTTC. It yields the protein CASSLAGQLYSYEQYF.

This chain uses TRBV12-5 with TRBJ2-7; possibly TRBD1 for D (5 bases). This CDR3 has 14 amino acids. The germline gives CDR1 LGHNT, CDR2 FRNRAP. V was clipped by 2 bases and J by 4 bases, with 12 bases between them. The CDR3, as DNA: TGTGCTAGTGGTTTGAGGGGCGGCGAGTACGAGCAGTACTTC. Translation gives CASGLRGGEYEQYF.

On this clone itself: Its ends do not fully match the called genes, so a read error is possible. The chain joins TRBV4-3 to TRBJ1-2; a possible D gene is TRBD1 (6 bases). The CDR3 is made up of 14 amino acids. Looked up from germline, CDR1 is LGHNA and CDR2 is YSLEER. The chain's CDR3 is CASSHADSEYGCTF. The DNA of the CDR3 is TGCGCCAGCAGCCACGCGGACAGCGAGTATGGCTGCACCTTC.

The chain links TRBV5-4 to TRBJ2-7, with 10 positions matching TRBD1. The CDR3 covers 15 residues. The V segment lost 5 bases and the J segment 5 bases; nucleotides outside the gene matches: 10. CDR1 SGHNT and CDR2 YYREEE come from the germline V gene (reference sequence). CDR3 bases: TGTGCCAGCAGGCGGACGGGGACAGGGGAAGACGAGCAGTACTTC. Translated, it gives CASRRTGTGEDEQYF.

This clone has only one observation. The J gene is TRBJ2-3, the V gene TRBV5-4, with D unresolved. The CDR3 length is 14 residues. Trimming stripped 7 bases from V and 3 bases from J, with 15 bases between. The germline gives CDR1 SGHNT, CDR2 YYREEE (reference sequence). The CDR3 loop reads CASSPQALTDTQYF. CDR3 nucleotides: TGTGCCAGCTCCCCCCAAGCCCTGACAGATACGCAGTATTTT.

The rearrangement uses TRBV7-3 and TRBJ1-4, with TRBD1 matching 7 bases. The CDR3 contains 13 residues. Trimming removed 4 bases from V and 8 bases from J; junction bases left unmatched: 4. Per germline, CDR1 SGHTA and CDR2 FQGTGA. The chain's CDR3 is CASSSQTGEKLFF. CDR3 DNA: TGTGCCAGCAGCTCACAGACAGGGGAAAAACTGTTTTTT.

The CDR3 bases are TGCGCCAGCGGACAGGGGGTTTCAGATACGCAGTATTTT. Its translation: CASGQGVSDTQYF. The V and J genes are TRBV10-1 and TRBJ2-3; 10 bases match TRBD1. Germline-derived CDR1 and CDR2 are WNHNN and SYGVQD (reference sequence). The ends lost 8 bases at V and 4 bases at J; junction bases unmatched: 3. The length of the CDR3 is 13 residues.

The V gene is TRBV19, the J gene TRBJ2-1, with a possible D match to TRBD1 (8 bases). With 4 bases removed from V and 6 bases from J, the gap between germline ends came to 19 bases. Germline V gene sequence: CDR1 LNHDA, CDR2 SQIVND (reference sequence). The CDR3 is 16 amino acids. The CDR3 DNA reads TGTGCCAGTAGTACCCGGACAGGGAGGGGCCTCAATGAGCAGTTCTTC. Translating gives CASSTRTGRGLNEQFF.

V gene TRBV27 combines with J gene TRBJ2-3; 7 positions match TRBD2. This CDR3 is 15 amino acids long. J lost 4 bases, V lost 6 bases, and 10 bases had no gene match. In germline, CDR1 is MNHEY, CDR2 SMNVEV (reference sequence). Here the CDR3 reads CASSLGLGSSDTQYF. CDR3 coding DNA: TGTGCCAGCAGCCTAGGACTAGGGAGCTCAGATACGCAGTATTTT.

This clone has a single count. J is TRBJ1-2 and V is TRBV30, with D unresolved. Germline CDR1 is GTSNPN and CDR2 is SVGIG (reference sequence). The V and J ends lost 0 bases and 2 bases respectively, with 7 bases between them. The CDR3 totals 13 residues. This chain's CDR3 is CAWSVRENYGYTF. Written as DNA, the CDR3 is TGTGCCTGGAGTGTGAGGGAGAACTATGGCTACACCTTC.

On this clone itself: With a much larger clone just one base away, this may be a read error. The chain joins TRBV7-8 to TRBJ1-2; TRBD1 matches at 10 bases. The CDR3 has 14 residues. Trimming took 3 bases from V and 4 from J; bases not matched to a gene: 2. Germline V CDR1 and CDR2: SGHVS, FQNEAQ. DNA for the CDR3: TGTGCCAGCAGCTTGAGGGACAGGGGCTATGGCTACACCTTC. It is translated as CASSLRDRGYGYTF. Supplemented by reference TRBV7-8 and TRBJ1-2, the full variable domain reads GAGVSQSPRYKVAKRGQDVALRCDPISGHVSLFWYQQALGQGPEFLTYFQNEAQLDKSGLPSDRFFAERPEGSVSTLKIQRTQQEDSAVYLCASSLRDRGYGYTFGSGTRLTVV.

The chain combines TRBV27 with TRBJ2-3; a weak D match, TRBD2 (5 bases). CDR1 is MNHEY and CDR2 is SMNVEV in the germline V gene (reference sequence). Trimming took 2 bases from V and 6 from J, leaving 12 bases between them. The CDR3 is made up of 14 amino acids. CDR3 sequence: CASSLAGPRDTQYF. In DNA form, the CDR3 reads TGTGCCAGCAGTTTAGCGGGCCCCAGGGATACGCAGTATTTT.

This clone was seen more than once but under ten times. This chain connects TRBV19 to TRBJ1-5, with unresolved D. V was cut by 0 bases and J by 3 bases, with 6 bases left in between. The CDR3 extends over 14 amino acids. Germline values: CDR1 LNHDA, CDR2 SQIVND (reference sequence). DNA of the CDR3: TGTGCCAGTAGTATAGATGAGTTCAATCAGCCCCAGCATTTT. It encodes CASSIDEFNQPQHF.

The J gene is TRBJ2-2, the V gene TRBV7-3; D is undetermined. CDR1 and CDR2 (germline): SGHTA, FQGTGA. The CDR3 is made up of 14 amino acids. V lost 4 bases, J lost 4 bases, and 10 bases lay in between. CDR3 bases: TGTGCCAGCAGCTCCACCCGGGTCACCGGGGAGCTGTTTTTT. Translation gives CASSSTRVTGELFF. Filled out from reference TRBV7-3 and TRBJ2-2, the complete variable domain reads GAGVSQTPSNKVTEKGKYVELRCDPISGHTALYWYRQSLGQGPEFLIYFQGTGAADDSGLPNDRFFAVRPEGSVSTLKIQRTERGDSAVYLCASSSTRVTGELFFGEGSRLTVL.

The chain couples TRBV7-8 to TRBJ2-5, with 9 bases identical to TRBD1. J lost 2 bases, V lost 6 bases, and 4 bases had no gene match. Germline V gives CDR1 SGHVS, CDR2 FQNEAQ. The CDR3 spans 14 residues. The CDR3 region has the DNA TGTGCCAGCAGAAGGGACAGGGTGCAAGAGACCCAGTACTTC. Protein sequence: CASRRDRVQETQYF.